This T cell receptor beta chain came from a study of long-term antiretroviral therapy in people with HIV. With survey level as its setting, the immunoSEQ assay was v3.0. Sequencing was directed toward 40,000-50,000 T-cell genomes in each sample. The assay was immunoSEQ multiplex PCR, and TCRdb's table has in-frame clones only and misses some. The sample gives some 33,000 clones, 97% of which show up once; 1.5% to 2% is in the top ten. The CDR3 has 15 amino acids. V was cut by 1 base and J by 0 bases, with 9 bases left in between. Germline V gene sequence: CDR1 MNHNS, CDR2 SASEGT. The chain combines TRBV6-1 with TRBJ1-2; D may be TRBD1 (5 bases). This sequence originates from a man aged 30-40 years with HIV. Sequenced material: unsorted PBMCs, taken 7.6 years after starting antiretroviral therapy. The CDR3 spells CASSEGGGTNYGYTF. The CDR3 nucleotides read TGTGCCAGCAGTGAAGGGGGGGGAACTAACTATGGCTACACCTTC.